The 18 T cell receptor beta chains in this list originate from one sample, sequenced in a study of shared clonotypes between healthy human individuals. Data came from immunoSEQ multiplex PCR; TCRdb stores just in-frame clones and leaves some out. The repertoire holds about 710,000 clones, 73% seen once, with more than 1.5% in the top ten. The sequenced material came from memory CD4+ T cells sorted from blood. Sample subset: CD45RA-negative fraction. Every receptor here comes from a woman in her thirties in good health.

This chain uses TRBV19 with TRBJ1-5; D is possibly TRBD1 (6 bases). Trimming stripped 5 bases from V and 9 bases from J, with 14 bases between. The germline V gene has CDR1 LNHDA and CDR2 SQIVND (reference sequence). CDR3 size: 13 residues. CDR3 DNA sequence: TGTGCCAGTAGTCCTGACAGGTGGCGGCCCCAGCATTTT. This gives the protein CASSPDRWRPQHF.

V usage is TRBV5-1 and J usage is TRBJ2-1, with 10 positions matching TRBD2. The J segment lost 5 bases and the V segment lost 4 bases, leaving 6 bases of the junction unmatched. This CDR3 is built from 15 residues. The germline V gene encodes CDR1 SGHRS and CDR2 YFSETQ. The CDR3 loop is CASSLRTSGHNEQFF. For the CDR3, the DNA is TGCGCCAGCAGCCTGAGGACTAGCGGACACAATGAGCAGTTCTTC.

Note on this clone: The same CDR3 can be traced to other DNA sequences in this sample. The genes are TRBV18 and TRBJ2-5; 8 bases match TRBD2. The ends lost 4 bases at V and 2 bases at J; junction bases unmatched: 6. From germline, CDR1 is KGHSH and CDR2 LQKENI. The CDR3 totals 15 residues. The CDR3 loop is CASSRSLAEQETQYF. The CDR3 nucleotides are TGTGCCAGCTCACGATCACTAGCGGAGCAAGAGACCCAGTACTTC.

V is TRBV5-4 and J is TRBJ2-1; 8 bases match TRBD2. The CDR3 runs to 15 residues. The junction had 10 bases not matched to a gene; V was cut back by 4 bases and J by 7 bases. In germline, CDR1 is SGHNT, CDR2 YYREEE (reference sequence). CDR3 sequence: CASSTKRERVNEQFF. The CDR3 DNA reads as TGTGCCAGCAGCACTAAGCGGGAGAGGGTGAATGAGCAGTTCTTC.

This clone was seen more than once but under ten times. The V call is TRBV18, the J call TRBJ2-7, with D maybe TRBD2 (6 bases). In germline, CDR1 is KGHSH, CDR2 LQKENI. V lost 3 bases and J 3 bases, leaving 21 bases between the germline ends. The CDR3 consists of 17 residues. Written as DNA, the CDR3 is TGTGCCAGCTCACCGACCGGTCGGGGGAGGTCCTTCTACGAGCAGTACTTC. This sequence encodes CASSPTGRGRSFYEQYF. The full variable domain, its missing parts supplied by reference TRBV18 and TRBJ2-7, is NAGVMQNPRHLVRRRGQEARLRCSPMKGHSHVYWYRQLPEEGLKFMVYLQKENIIDESGMPKERFSAEFPKEGPSILRIQQVVRGDSAAYFCASSPTGRGRSFYEQYFGPGTRLTVT.

The chain recombines TRBV6-5 with TRBJ2-5; the match to TRBD1 covers 8 bases. Trimming took 5 bases from V and 11 from J; bases not matched to a gene: 7. The germline CDR1 and CDR2 sequences are MNHEY and SVGAGI. This CDR3 has 12 amino acids. The CDR3 loop reads CASSRLGQAQYF. The CDR3 bases are TGTGCCAGCAGTCGCTTGGGACAGGCGCAGTACTTC.

The V call is TRBV11-2, the J call TRBJ2-1; TRBD2 agrees at 11 bases. The CDR3 is 14 amino acids. Germline CDR1 and CDR2: SGHAT and FQNNGV. Trimming at V came to 5 bases and at J to 9 bases, leaving 6 bases not matched to a gene. The CDR3 sequence is CASSRTGTSGEQFF. In nucleotides, the CDR3 is TGTGCCAGCAGCCGAACCGGGACTAGCGGTGAGCAGTTCTTC.

This rearrangement joins TRBV6-6 to TRBJ1-3, with D possibly TRBD1 on 5 matching bases. There are 14 residues in the CDR3. The ends were cut back, 0 bases at V and 6 bases at J, with 9 bases in the middle. In germline, CDR1 is MNHNY, CDR2 SVGAGI (reference sequence). Here the CDR3 DNA reads TGTGCCAGCAGTTACTCGGCGGGGACAAACACCATATATTTT. Protein product: CASSYSAGTNTIYF.

The J gene is TRBJ2-5, the V gene TRBV12-5, with unresolved D. Germline V CDR1 and CDR2: LGHNT, FRNRAP. V lost 1 base to trimming and J lost 2 bases, with 8 bases between them. The CDR3 is 14 residues long. CDR3 loop: CASGLGHTQETQYF. In nucleotides, the CDR3 is TGTGCTAGTGGTTTGGGACATACTCAAGAGACCCAGTACTTC.

This chain joins TRBV28 and TRBJ1-2; no reliable D call. The CDR3 is 14 amino acids. Looked up from germline, CDR1 is MDHEN and CDR2 is SYDVKM. Trimming took off 6 bases at V and 7 bases at J, with 18 bases between the two ends. The chain's CDR3 is CASSTGLRSAGYTF. For the CDR3, the DNA is TGTGCCAGCAGCACCGGGCTTAGGTCTGCTGGCTACACCTTC.

The V call is TRBV29-1, the J call TRBJ2-1; 11 positions agree with TRBD2. Germline lookup yields CDR1 SQVTM and CDR2 ANQGSEA. V shed 5 bases, J shed 5 bases, and the junction held 5 bases outside the gene matches. The CDR3 totals 14 residues. CDR3 amino acids: CSVLPGLADNEQFF. The CDR3 coding sequence is TGCAGCGTTCTGCCGGGACTAGCGGACAATGAGCAGTTCTTC.

This sequence joins TRBV10-2 and TRBJ1-3; weak D call: TRBD1 (5 bases). This CDR3 contains 13 residues. V was trimmed by 3 bases and J by 8 bases, leaving 11 bases between them. Germline CDR1 and CDR2: WSHSY and SAAADI. The CDR3 loop reads CASSERGADTIYF. The CDR3 nucleotides read TGCGCCAGCAGTGAAAGGGGCGCAGACACCATATATTTT.

The chain combines TRBV28 with TRBJ2-5; TRBD1 might be the D (5 bases). The CDR3 extends over 13 amino acids. V dropped 5 bases and J dropped 1 base, with 8 bases sitting between them. The germline gives CDR1 MDHEN, CDR2 SYDVKM. DNA for the CDR3: TGTGCCAGCAGTAACAGGCGCCAAGAGACCCAGTACTTC. This translates into CASSNRRQETQYF.

The chain is built from TRBV4-2 and TRBJ2-3; 8 nucleotides agree with TRBD2. Trimming removed 1 base from V and 8 bases from J; junction bases left unmatched: 8. The germline V gene encodes CDR1 LGHNA and CDR2 YNFKEQ. The CDR3 is 15 residues long. The CDR3 DNA reads TGTGCCAGCAGCCAAGTTTACGGGGGGGAGGGTACGCAGTATTTT. Translation gives CASSQVYGGEGTQYF.

The J gene is TRBJ2-1, the V gene TRBV5-1; TRBD2 agrees at 13 bases. Germline CDR1 reads SGHRS; CDR2 reads YFSETQ. The CDR3 contains 16 residues. The trim removed 4 bases at V and 4 bases at J, leaving 5 bases unmatched. The CDR3 here is CASSPQLAGGYNEQFF. DNA for the CDR3: TGCGCCAGCAGCCCCCAACTAGCGGGAGGGTACAATGAGCAGTTCTTC.

The rearrangement joins TRBV4-1 to TRBJ1-6; the D gene is possibly TRBD1 (6 bases). Germline lookup yields CDR1 MGHRA and CDR2 YSYEKL. V lost 1 base and J 11 bases, leaving 12 bases between the germline ends. This CDR3 is built from 14 residues. Here the CDR3 DNA reads TGCGCCAGCAGCCAAGGACAGGAACATACACCCCTCCACTTT. Encoded protein: CASSQGQEHTPLHF.

The chain uses TRBV14 and TRBJ2-6; D is perhaps TRBD2 (6 bases). Germline CDR1 SGHDN, CDR2 FVKESK. The CDR3 totals 15 residues. With 3 bases removed from V and 3 bases from J, the gap between germline ends came to 9 bases. CDR3 sequence: CASSHLGGGANVLTF. As DNA, the CDR3 is TGTGCCAGCAGCCATTTGGGGGGTGGGGCCAACGTCCTGACTTTC.

This clone occurred once. V gene TRBV6-1 combines with J gene TRBJ2-7; possible D gene TRBD1, 7 bases. Germline V gene lookup returns CDR1 MNHNS and CDR2 SASEGT. V gave up 3 bases and J gave up 9 bases, with 21 bases separating them. The CDR3 loop spans 15 amino acids. The CDR3 coding sequence is TGTGCCAGCAGTGATGGGGGGACAGCCCTTTCTAGGCAGTACTTC. This translates into CASSDGGTALSRQYF.